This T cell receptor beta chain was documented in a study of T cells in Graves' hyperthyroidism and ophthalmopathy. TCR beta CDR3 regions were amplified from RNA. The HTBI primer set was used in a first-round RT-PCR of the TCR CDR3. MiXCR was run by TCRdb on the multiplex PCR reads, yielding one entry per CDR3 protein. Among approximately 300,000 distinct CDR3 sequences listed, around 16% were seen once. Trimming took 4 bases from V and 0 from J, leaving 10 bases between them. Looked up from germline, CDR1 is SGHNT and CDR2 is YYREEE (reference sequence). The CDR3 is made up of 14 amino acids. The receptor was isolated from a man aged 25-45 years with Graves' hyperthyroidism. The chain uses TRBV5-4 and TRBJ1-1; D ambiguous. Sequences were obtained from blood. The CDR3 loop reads CASSPSLLNTEAFF. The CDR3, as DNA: TGTGCCAGCAGCCCAAGTTTACTGAACACTGAAGCTTTCTTT. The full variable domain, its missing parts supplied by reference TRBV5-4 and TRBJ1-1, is ETGVTQSPTHLIKTRGQQVTLRCSSQSGHNTVSWYQQALGQGPQFIFQYYREEENGRGNFPPRFSGLQFPNYSSELNVNALELDDSALYLCASSPSLLNTEAFFGQGTRLTVV.